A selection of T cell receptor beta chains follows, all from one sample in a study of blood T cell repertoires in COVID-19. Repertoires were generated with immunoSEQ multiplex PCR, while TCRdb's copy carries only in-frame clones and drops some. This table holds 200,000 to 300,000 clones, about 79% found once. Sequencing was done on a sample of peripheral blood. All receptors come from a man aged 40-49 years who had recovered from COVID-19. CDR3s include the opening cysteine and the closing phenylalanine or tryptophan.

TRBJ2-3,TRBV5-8,CASSWRGGWRDTQYF
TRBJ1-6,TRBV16,CASSQSPGTGQYNSPLHF
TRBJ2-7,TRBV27,CASSLIVSYEQYF
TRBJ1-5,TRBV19,CASSMMRQSNQPQHF
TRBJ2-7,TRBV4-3,CASSQGGGRSYEQYF
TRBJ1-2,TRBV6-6,CATKKVAGQGSHGYTF
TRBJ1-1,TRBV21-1,CASSKNQTAQNTEAFF
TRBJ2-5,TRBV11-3,CASSPGGRGVETQYF
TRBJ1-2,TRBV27,CASGATDYGYTF
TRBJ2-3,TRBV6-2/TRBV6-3,CASSYGGRATDTQYF
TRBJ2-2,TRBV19,CASSDRGTGELFF
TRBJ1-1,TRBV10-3,CASHVGQRNTEAFF
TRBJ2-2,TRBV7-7,CASSLGRLAGAGELFF
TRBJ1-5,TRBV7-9,CASSAWTGSSNQPQHF
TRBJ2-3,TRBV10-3,CAISPTRPGTSGSQDTQYF
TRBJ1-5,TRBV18,CASSLQGADQPQHF
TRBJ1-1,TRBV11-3,CASSLYSNTEAFF
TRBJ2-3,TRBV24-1,CATSDPPGTSGEEDTQYF
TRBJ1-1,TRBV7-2,CASSLAPSTEAFF
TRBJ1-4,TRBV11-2,CASSLERGGTNEKLFF
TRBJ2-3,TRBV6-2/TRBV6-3,CASSGGGADTQYF
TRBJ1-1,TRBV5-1,CASRRTPGEVGNTEAFF
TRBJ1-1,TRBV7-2,CASSLAHQGTEAFF
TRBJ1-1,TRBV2,CASRDSHTEAFF
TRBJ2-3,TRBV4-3,CASSQEGGDLTDTQYF
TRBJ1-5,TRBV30,CAWSVGGSSQPQHF
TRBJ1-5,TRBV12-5,CASGFAGTGVLYSNQPQHF
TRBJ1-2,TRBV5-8,CASSLRVNYGYTF
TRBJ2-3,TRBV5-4,CASSLGTGGRTDTQYF
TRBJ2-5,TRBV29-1,CSVAGTADF
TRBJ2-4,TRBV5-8,CASSSSGFSGTSLAKNIQYF
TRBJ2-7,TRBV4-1,CASSQGTRGTSGNSYEQYF
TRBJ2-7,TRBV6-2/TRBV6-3,CASSPYFREQYF
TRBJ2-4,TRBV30,CAWSIPPTGVAKNIQYF
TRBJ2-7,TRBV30,CAWSRSDPGSYEQYF
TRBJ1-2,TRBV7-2,CASSFTTGGYGYTF
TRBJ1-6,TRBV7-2,CASSPRQPANSPLHF
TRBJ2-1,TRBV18,CASSPGTGTGEQFF
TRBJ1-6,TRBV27,CASSFGMADYNSPLHF
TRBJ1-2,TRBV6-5,CASSPGGQGYTF
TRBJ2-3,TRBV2,CASSGGLGTGKTSTDTQYF
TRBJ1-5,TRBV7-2,CASSLAGTGYQPQHF
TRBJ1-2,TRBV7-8,CASSRDREDGYTF
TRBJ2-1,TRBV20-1,CSASNGGPQDYGFLQFF
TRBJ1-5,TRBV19,CASSMGQHYSNQPQHF
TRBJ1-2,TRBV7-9,CASSSPRGGLITYGYTF
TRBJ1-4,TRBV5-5,CASSFVRVATNEKLFF
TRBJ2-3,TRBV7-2,CASSLKGTQYF
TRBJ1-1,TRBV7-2,CASSFGHQNTEAFF
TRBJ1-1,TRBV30,CAWSVQLGSTEAFF
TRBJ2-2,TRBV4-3,CASSQERQAPLNTGELFF
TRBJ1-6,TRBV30,CAWGRSNSPLHF
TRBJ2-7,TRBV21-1,CASSGIPGLALREQYF